Given below is one T cell receptor (beta chain) in context. Authors' data handling: Nucleated cell counts were estimated from reference gene primer amplification. Sequenced by immunoSEQ multiplex PCR; TCRdb stores in-frame clones only, minus some. V and J calls and clone size are copied from that table; D and trimming were computed from the DNA. The data show over 70,000 clones, 75% to 95% seen once. Per the germline V gene, CDR1 is SGHKS and CDR2 is YYEKEE (reference sequence). The CDR3 has 18 residues. J lost 4 bases, V lost 0 bases, and 11 bases had no gene match. This sample was included in a study of blood T cell repertoires in COVID-19.

The chain has TRBV5-5 and TRBJ2-2; TRBD2 matches 8 bases. The sequence was obtained from a human donor with active COVID-19. The donor label of this sample is uncertain. The specimen sequenced was peripheral blood. Here the CDR3 reads CASSLELASGGSTGELFF. Written as DNA, the CDR3 is TGTGCCAGCAGCTTGGAGTTGGCGAGCGGGGGAAGCACCGGGGAGCTGTTTTTT.